The rows below give T cell receptor beta chains drawn from one sample of a study of cytomegalovirus exposure and HLA in healthy donors. This table comes from immunoSEQ multiplex PCR, and its TCRdb copy is limited to in-frame clones, with some not included. Of about 160,000 clones listed, 60% to 80% were seen once; the top ten hold about 1%. Input material: PBMCs. Source of these receptors: a woman aged 50 to 60 in good health and CMV-seropositive. The CDR3 runs from the conserved cysteine through the conserved F or W.

j_call,cdr3_length,v_call,cdr3_aa
TRBJ1-6,16,TRBV27,CASSLQASNYNSPLHF
TRBJ1-2,12,TRBV19,CASQDRGDGYTF
TRBJ2-7,15,TRBV19,CASSIGPDRAREQYF
TRBJ1-3,15,TRBV5-1,CASSWRQGSGNTIYF
TRBJ2-5,16,TRBV9,CASSQASGGGWETQYF
TRBJ1-1,14,TRBV7-9,CASSLYSGNTEAFF
TRBJ2-2,18,TRBV7-6,CASSLASFRGLGTGELFF
TRBJ1-6,16,TRBV7-9,CASSLDGTGRNSPLHF
TRBJ2-6,19,TRBV7-8,CASSLFLGTGGNGANVLTF
TRBJ2-7,15,TRBV6-1,CASSARDRGPYEQYF
TRBJ1-4,17,TRBV2,CASSEPIGTDYNEKLFF
TRBJ2-3,16,TRBV19,CASRDRGRSSTDTQYF
TRBJ2-1,15,TRBV2,CASSGDFTNYNEQFF